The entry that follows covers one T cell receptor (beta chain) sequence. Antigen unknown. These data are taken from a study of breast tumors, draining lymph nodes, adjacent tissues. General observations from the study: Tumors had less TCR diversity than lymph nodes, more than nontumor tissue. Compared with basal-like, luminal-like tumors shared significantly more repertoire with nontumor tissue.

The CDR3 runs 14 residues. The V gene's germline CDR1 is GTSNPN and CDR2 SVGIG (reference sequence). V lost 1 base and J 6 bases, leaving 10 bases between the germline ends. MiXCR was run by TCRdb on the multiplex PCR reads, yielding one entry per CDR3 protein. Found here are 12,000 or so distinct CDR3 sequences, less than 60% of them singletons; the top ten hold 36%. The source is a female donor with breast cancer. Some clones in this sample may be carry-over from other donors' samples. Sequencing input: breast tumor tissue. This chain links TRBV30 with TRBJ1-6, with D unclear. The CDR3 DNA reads TGTGCCTGGAGTGAAGGCTCAACTAATTCACCCCTCCACTTT. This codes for CAWSEGSTNSPLHF.